The 21 T cell receptor beta chains given below trace back to one sample, sequenced in a study of T cell changes during pregnancy in multiple sclerosis. Generated by immunoSEQ multiplex PCR, the TCRdb table keeps only in-frame clones and is missing some. The sample lists approximately 40,000 clones; roughly 94% were seen once. The specimen was CD4+ T cells from peripheral blood mononuclear cells, collected in the third trimester of pregnancy. These receptors all come from a female donor with multiple sclerosis, enrolled in a pregnancy study.

The chain couples TRBV18 to TRBJ2-1, with TRBD2 identical over 9 bases. Germline CDR1 is KGHSH and CDR2 is LQKENI. Trimming at V came to 6 bases and at J to 8 bases, leaving 14 bases not matched to a gene. The CDR3 totals 16 residues. The CDR3 here is CASSPLQVSGRDEQFF. The DNA for the CDR3 is TGTGCCAGCTCCCCCCTACAGGTTAGCGGGAGAGATGAGCAGTTCTTC.

The CDR3 reads CASGFYRGTQTNEKLFF. DNA for the CDR3: TGTGCTAGTGGTTTTTATCGTGGGACACAAACTAATGAAAAACTGTTTTTT. J is TRBJ1-4 and V is TRBV12-5, with a weak D call TRBD1 (6 bases). The CDR3 is 17 amino acids. In germline, CDR1 is LGHNT, CDR2 FRNRAP. V lost 3 bases and J 1 base, leaving 15 bases between the germline ends.

V gene TRBV7-9 combines with J gene TRBJ2-1; TRBD1 agrees at 9 bases. Trimming removed 5 bases from V and 4 bases from J; junction bases left unmatched: 9. Germline V gene data show CDR1 as SEHNR and CDR2 as FQNEAQ (reference sequence). This CDR3 contains 16 residues. CDR3 DNA: TGTGCCAGCAGCGGGGGGACAGGGAGCCTTTACAATGAGCAGTTCTTC. Translation: CASSGGTGSLYNEQFF.

The chain carries TRBV9 and TRBJ1-2; D is ambiguous. This CDR3 spans 15 amino acids. Germline CDR1 SGDLS, CDR2 YYNGEE. V was clipped by 1 base and J by 3 bases, with 13 bases between them. CDR3: CASSVSYLGDYGYTF. The CDR3, as DNA: TGTGCCAGCAGCGTATCGTATCTCGGTGACTATGGCTACACCTTC. The full variable domain, with the rest looked up from reference TRBV9 and TRBJ1-2, is DSGVTQTPKHLITATGQRVTLRCSPRSGDLSVYWYQQSLDQGLQFLIQYYNGEERAKGNILERFSAQQFPDLHSELNLSSLELGDSALYFCASSVSYLGDYGYTFGSGTRLTVV.

The chain has TRBV28 and TRBJ1-1; D is possibly TRBD1 (6 bases). The V gene's germline CDR1 is MDHEN and CDR2 SYDVKM. V lost 6 bases and J lost 7, with 12 bases in between. The CDR3 spans 12 residues. CDR3: CASRTGSGEAFF. Written as DNA, the CDR3 is TGTGCCAGCAGAACAGGGTCAGGTGAAGCTTTCTTT.

The V gene is TRBV2, the J gene TRBJ2-1; D remains unclear. This CDR3 spans 14 amino acids. Germline V gene sequence: CDR1 SNHLY, CDR2 FYNNEI. V shed 7 bases and J shed 6 bases, with 16 bases lying between them. Here the CDR3 reads CASIAFEVVNEQFF. The CDR3 DNA is TGTGCCAGCATAGCTTTCGAGGTAGTCAATGAGCAGTTCTTC. The whole variable domain, remainder taken from reference TRBV2 and TRBJ2-1, is EPEVTQTPSHQVTQMGQEVILRCVPISNHLYFYWYRQILGQKVEFLVSFYNNEISEKSEIFDDQFSVERPDGSNFTLKIRSTKLEDSAMYFCASIAFEVVNEQFFGPGTRLTVL.

This chain connects TRBV4-1 to TRBJ1-2; 9 bases are a match to TRBD1. The CDR3 covers 16 residues. V was clipped by 4 bases and J by 1 base; unmatched bases: 7. CDR1 is MGHRA, CDR2 YSYEKL, per germline. The CDR3 sequence is CASSPERQGDNYGYTF. CDR3 nucleotides: TGCGCCAGCAGCCCGGAGAGACAGGGGGATAACTATGGCTACACCTTC.

V usage is TRBV13 and J usage is TRBJ2-1; 11 bases match TRBD1. The ends lost 2 bases at V and 9 bases at J; junction bases unmatched: 12. Per the germline V gene, CDR1 is PRHDT and CDR2 is FYEKMQ (reference sequence). The CDR3 length is 17 residues. CDR3 loop: CASSLRGMDRGRGEQFF. The CDR3, as DNA: TGTGCCAGCAGCTTAAGGGGCATGGACAGGGGGCGCGGTGAGCAGTTCTTC.

This clone was counted once. The chain is built from TRBV6-4 and TRBJ1-2, with 8 bases identical to TRBD1. Germline loops: CDR1 MRHNA, CDR2 SNTAGT. This CDR3 contains 14 residues. V trimming: 6 bases; J trimming: 5 bases; junction bases outside the gene matches: 8. The DNA of the CDR3 is TGTGCCAGCAGCACCGGGACAGGCGATTATGGCTACACCTTC. Its translation: CASSTGTGDYGYTF.

This chain uses TRBV28 with TRBJ1-1, with 8 bases that match TRBD1. The V and J ends lost 7 bases and 7 bases, in that order; junction bases with no gene match: 5. This CDR3 is built from 12 residues. Per the germline V gene, CDR1 is MDHEN and CDR2 is SYDVKM. DNA for the CDR3: TGTGCCAGCACAGGGGGCTTCGGTGAAGCTTTCTTT. Encoded protein: CASTGGFGEAFF.

The gene calls are TRBV5-1 and TRBJ2-3; unclear D gene. This CDR3 has 16 amino acids. Trimming took 0 bases from V and 0 from J, leaving 11 bases between them. Per the germline V gene, CDR1 is SGHRS and CDR2 is YFSETQ. CDR3: CASSLGSSSSTDTQYF. In DNA form, the CDR3 reads TGCGCCAGCAGCTTGGGGAGCAGCTCTAGCACAGATACGCAGTATTTT. The complete variable domain, with remaining parts taken from reference TRBV5-1 and TRBJ2-3, reads KAGVTQTPRYLIKTRGQQVTLSCSPISGHRSVSWYQQTPGQGLQFLFEYFSETQRNKGNFPGRFSGRQFSNSRSEMNVSTLELGDSALYLCASSLGSSSSTDTQYFGPGTRLTVL.

V usage is TRBV28 and J usage is TRBJ1-4; D call uncertain. This CDR3 has 11 residues. Per germline, CDR1 MDHEN and CDR2 SYDVKM. V lost 9 bases to trimming and J lost 3 bases, with 5 bases between them. The CDR3 region has the DNA TGTGCCAGTAGAGCTAATGAAAAACTGTTTTTT. It encodes CASRANEKLFF.

V and J are TRBV5-6 and TRBJ1-4; 10 positions match TRBD1. The CDR3 is made up of 15 amino acids. CDR1 and CDR2 (germline): SGHDT, YYEEEE. Trimming removed 4 bases from V and 6 bases from J; junction bases left unmatched: 6. In nucleotides, the CDR3 is TGTGCCAGCAGCGTGGCGGGACAGGGGTATGAAAAACTGTTTTTT. Translation gives CASSVAGQGYEKLFF.

This clone appeared once. The gene calls are TRBV10-1 and TRBJ2-3; 11 positions agree with TRBD2. Unmatched junction bases numbered 2, after V lost 5 bases and J lost 1 base. There are 15 residues in the CDR3. Per germline, CDR1 WNHNN and CDR2 SYGVQD (reference sequence). The CDR3 sequence is CASSTTSGGTDTQYF. The CDR3 DNA follows: TGCGCCAGCAGTACGACTAGCGGGGGCACAGATACGCAGTATTTT.

The rearrangement joins TRBV30 to TRBJ1-5; 8 positions match TRBD1. CDR1 and CDR2 from the germline V gene are GTSNPN and SVGIG (reference sequence). V shed 0 bases, J shed 0 bases, and the junction held 16 bases outside the gene matches. The CDR3 runs to 20 residues. CDR3 residues: CAWSVPISGTGRYSNQPQHF. The CDR3 nucleotides read TGTGCCTGGAGTGTACCAATTAGTGGGACAGGAAGATATAGCAATCAGCCCCAGCATTTT.

The chain carries TRBV6-1 and TRBJ2-5; D call uncertain. The germline V gene encodes CDR1 MNHNS and CDR2 SASEGT. This CDR3 is built from 9 residues. The germline V and J ends were trimmed by 7 bases and 7 bases, with 4 bases remaining between them. CDR3 amino acids: CASTSTQYF. The CDR3 DNA sequence: TGTGCCAGCACGTCGACCCAGTACTTC.

This chain connects TRBV18 to TRBJ1-4; 7 bases fit TRBD1. V trimming: 6 bases; J trimming: 4 bases; junction bases outside the gene matches: 8. Germline V lookup: CDR1 KGHSH, CDR2 LQKENI. This CDR3 comprises 15 residues. CDR3 protein: CASSTGTEINEKLFF. CDR3 coding DNA: TGTGCCAGCTCGACCGGGACAGAGATTAATGAAAAACTGTTTTTT.

The rearrangement uses TRBV28 and TRBJ2-1; 9 bases agree with TRBD1. There are 15 residues in the CDR3. Per germline, CDR1 MDHEN and CDR2 SYDVKM. The V segment lost 6 bases and the J segment 6 bases; nucleotides outside the gene matches: 9. CDR3 residues: CASRGQGPSVNEQFF. The CDR3 region has the DNA TGTGCCAGCAGGGGACAGGGCCCCTCCGTCAATGAGCAGTTCTTC.

The CDR3 nucleotides are TGTGCCAGCAGCCGGCCCCTGAGGGAGCAGTACTTC. As protein: CASSRPLREQYF. V gene TRBV7-9 combines with J gene TRBJ2-7; D not resolved. This CDR3 is 12 amino acids long. Trimming shortened V by 5 bases and J by 7 bases, and 12 bases separated the two germline ends. CDR1 is SEHNR, CDR2 FQNEAQ, per germline (reference sequence). The full variable domain, completed using reference TRBV7-9 and TRBJ2-7, is DTGVSQNPRHKITKRGQNVTFRCDPISEHNRLYWYRQTLGQGPEFLTYFQNEAQLEKSRLLSDRFSAERPKGSFSTLEIQRTEQGDSAMYLCASSRPLREQYFGPGTRLTVT.

V is TRBV5-1 and J is TRBJ1-4, with a weak D call TRBD1 (6 bases). CDR3 size: 15 residues. Trimming took off 0 bases at V and 4 bases at J, with 10 bases between the two ends. Germline assignment: CDR1 SGHRS and CDR2 YFSETQ. The CDR3: CASSLGVQGNEKLFF. CDR3 bases: TGCGCCAGCAGCTTGGGGGTACAGGGTAATGAAAAACTGTTTTTT.

The rearrangement joins TRBV28 to TRBJ2-3, with D tentatively TRBD2 (7 bases). The germline V and J ends were trimmed by 8 bases and 3 bases, with 12 bases remaining between them. Per the germline V gene, CDR1 is MDHEN and CDR2 is SYDVKM. CDR3 length: 13 residues. DNA for the CDR3: TGTGCCAGCGGGAGGGGGGGGACAGATACGCAGTATTTT. This gives the protein CASGRGGTDTQYF.